The present T cell receptor (beta chain) was sequenced within a study of metastatic and nonmetastatic thyroid tumors. CDR3 length equals 15 residues. Germline V lookup: CDR1 MDHEN, CDR2 SYDVKM. The ends were cut back, 3 bases at V and 2 bases at J, with 11 bases in the middle. TCRdb redid the clone calls on the PCR reads using MiXCR. In the table there are roughly 36,000 clones, under 14% of which are singletons. Only a few counts were recorded for this clone. Patients had received no treatment of any kind before thyroid surgery. Sequenced sample: blood. The chain uses TRBV28 and TRBJ2-1, with a tentative D call TRBD1 (6 bases). The receptor was isolated from a female donor with papillary thyroid cancer or a benign thyroid nodule (not recorded which). Some clones in this sample may be carry-over from other donors' samples. The CDR3 nucleotides are TGTGCCAGCAGTTTGAAGTGGACAGCCTACAATGAGCAGTTCTTC. It specifies CASSLKWTAYNEQFF.